This T cell receptor beta chain comes out of a study of blood T cell repertoires in COVID-19. The wider study: COVID-19 samples from acute and convalescent phases originated in the United States, Italy and Spain. PBMCs, B-cell-depleted T cells, or T cells were the source of the cDNA or gDNA that made up the material.

This CDR3 is 13 amino acids long. Germline V gene sequence: CDR1 SGDLS, CDR2 YYNGEE. The V end was cut by 3 bases, the J end by 1 base, with 7 bases between. Original processing notes: Amplification with reference gene primers provided the estimates of nucleated cell counts. The repertoire was sequenced with immunoSEQ multiplex PCR; TCRdb's copy has only in-frame clones and lacks some. That table is the source of V, J and clone size, and D and trimming were worked out from the DNA. The sample has 35,000 to 45,000 clones, 70% to 90% seen once. In its sample, this clone was seen once. The source of this sequence is a human donor in a cohort sampled during active COVID-19. The sequenced material came from peripheral blood. This chain links TRBV9 with TRBJ1-1; no firm D call. The CDR3 coding sequence is TGTGCCAGCAGCGACGGTAAGAACACTGAAGCTTTCTTT. Its translation: CASSDGKNTEAFF.